One sample yielded the 20 T cell receptor beta chains listed below, sequenced in a study of vaccination effects on CD4 cells after COVID-19. Ahead of sequencing, the ViraFEST assay grew antigen-specific CD4+ T cells using viral peptide pools. Subsequent to approximately 11 days of culture, CD4+ T cells were isolated. People in the vaccine group had not been infected with SARS-CoV-2 before, and their nucleocapsid antibodies were negative. Profiled with immunoSEQ multiplex PCR; TCRdb holds only in-frame clones, not every one. The table shows nearly 35,000 clones, with approximately 73% occurring only once. Their antigens remain unidentified. Sequenced here: CD4+ T cells from PBMCs cultured with HCoV-OC43 spike peptides, sampled before COVID-19 vaccination. Subset noted: HCoV-OC43 spike overlapping peptide pool stimulation. These receptors were taken from a human donor who received a COVID-19 vaccine.

J is TRBJ1-2 and V is TRBV7-9; tentative D call: TRBD1 (6 bases). Trimming left V 4 bases short and J 3 bases short, with 12 bases between. The CDR3 sequence is 14 residues long. The germline CDR1 and CDR2 sequences are SEHNR and FQNEAQ (reference sequence). CDR3 loop: CASSWGTIDYGYTF. DNA for the CDR3: TGTGCCAGCAGCTGGGGGACAATTGACTATGGCTACACCTTC.

The V call is TRBV6-5, the J call TRBJ1-4, with D perhaps matching TRBD1 (6 bases). The germline V and J ends were trimmed by 4 bases and 7 bases, with 13 bases remaining between them. The CDR3 has 14 residues. From germline, CDR1 is MNHEY and CDR2 SVGAGI. CDR3 sequence: CASSWTADSEKLFF. DNA of the CDR3: TGTGCCAGCAGTTGGACAGCAGATAGTGAAAAACTGTTTTTT.

V gene TRBV12-3 or TRBV12-4 combines with J gene TRBJ1-3; D is possibly TRBD1 (5 bases). The CDR3 is made up of 13 amino acids. V was cut by 8 bases and J by 4 bases, with 12 bases left in between. The CDR3 DNA reads TGTGCCAGCCAAAGAGGGGAGGGAAACACCATATATTTT. It is translated as CASQRGEGNTIYF.

CDR3 in DNA: TGTGCCAGCAGCGTGCAGGGGATGAACACTGAAGCTTTCTTT. It codes for CASSVQGMNTEAFF. This chain joins TRBV9 and TRBJ1-1, with a possible D match to TRBD1 (6 bases). Looked up from germline, CDR1 is SGDLS and CDR2 is YYNGEE. V shed 2 bases and J shed 0 bases, with 8 bases lying between them. This CDR3 has 14 amino acids.

About this clone: The germline gene is not matched at one end of the junction; a read error may be the cause. The CDR3 sequence: CASSLGRTVNTGELFF. CDR3 DNA sequence: TGTGCTAGCAGCCTAGGCCGGACAGTGAACACCGGGGAGCTGTTTTTT. V gene TRBV7-7 combines with J gene TRBJ2-2; a weak D match, TRBD1 (6 bases). The germline CDR1 and CDR2 sequences are SSHAT and FNYEAQ (reference sequence). The CDR3 consists of 16 residues.

This clone occurred once. The chain couples TRBV5-1 to TRBJ1-2; D is undetermined. In germline, CDR1 is SGHRS, CDR2 YFSETQ. The CDR3 contains 12 residues. V was trimmed by 5 bases and J by 5 bases, leaving 10 bases between them. In DNA, the CDR3 is TGCGCCAGCAGGGACGGGGTTTATGGCTACACCTTC. Its translation is CASRDGVYGYTF.

V is TRBV4-2 and J is TRBJ2-5, with D perhaps matching TRBD2 (7 bases). Germline V CDR1 and CDR2: LGHNA, YNFKEQ. Deletions cut 1 base from V and 2 bases from J, with 11 bases between. The CDR3 is 15 amino acids. As DNA, the CDR3 is TGTGCCAGCAGCCAAGCGGGGGGCCAACAAGAGACCCAGTACTTC. As protein: CASSQAGGQQETQYF.

This clone was seen only a few times. The V gene is TRBV19, the J gene TRBJ2-2; the D gene is possibly TRBD2 (6 bases). From germline, CDR1 is LNHDA and CDR2 SQIVND (reference sequence). This CDR3 comprises 16 residues. V was pared by 4 bases and J by 4 bases, with 16 bases between. The CDR3 region has the DNA TGTGCCAGTAGTAGAGTTGGGGGGACGGTCACCGGGGAGCTGTTTTTT. Translated, it gives CASSRVGGTVTGELFF.

The genes are TRBV11-2 and TRBJ2-4, with TRBD2 matching over 7 bases. With V trimmed by 5 bases and J by 8 bases, 18 bases remained unmatched. Germline lookup yields CDR1 SGHAT and CDR2 FQNNGV. The CDR3 is 17 amino acids. CDR3 coding DNA: TGTGCCAGCAGCCCCCTATTGAGCGGGGCCCTCGAGGACATTCAGTACTTC. Translating gives CASSPLLSGALEDIQYF.

This sequence joins TRBV18 and TRBJ2-3; 7 positions agree with TRBD2. This CDR3 region has 15 residues. Losses at the gene ends were 3 bases for V and 2 bases for J; bases not matched to a gene: 5. Germline V CDR1 and CDR2: KGHSH, LQKENI. The CDR3 coding sequence is TGTGCCAGCTCACCGGGGCTAGCGGTCACAGATACGCAGTATTTT. Amino acid sequence: CASSPGLAVTDTQYF.

V gene TRBV6-5 combines with J gene TRBJ1-1, with 7 bases that match TRBD1. CDR1 and CDR2 from the germline V gene are MNHEY and SVGAGI. J was trimmed by 4 bases and V by 6 bases; bases with no gene match: 11. This CDR3 is 15 amino acids long. CDR3 sequence reads: CASSWDGNRGTEAFF. DNA of the CDR3: TGTGCCAGCAGCTGGGACGGTAACAGGGGCACTGAAGCTTTCTTT.

This clone has just a few counts. The chain is built from TRBV11-2 and TRBJ1-6; 9 positions match TRBD1. Germline CDR1 reads SGHAT; CDR2 reads FQNNGV. V dropped 5 bases and J dropped 9; count of bases not matched to a gene: 5. CDR3 length: 14 amino acids. The CDR3 spells CASSPQGASSPLHF. The CDR3 DNA is TGTGCCAGCAGCCCACAGGGGGCGAGTTCACCCCTCCACTTT.

The chain carries TRBV9 and TRBJ2-7, with 12 bases that match TRBD2. The CDR3 loop spans 15 amino acids. Germline values: CDR1 SGDLS, CDR2 YYNGEE. With 1 base clipped from V and 6 bases from J, the junction kept 5 bases outside the gene matches. Written as DNA, the CDR3 is TGTGCCAGCAGCGTACCTACTAGCGGGAGGCGCGAGCAGTACTTC. Encoded protein: CASSVPTSGRREQYF.

V gene TRBV9 combines with J gene TRBJ2-6, with 8 bases that match TRBD2. J was trimmed by 1 base and V by 4 bases; bases with no gene match: 7. The CDR3 runs 17 residues. Germline lookup yields CDR1 SGDLS and CDR2 YYNGEE. DNA for the CDR3: TGTGCCAGCAGCAGGGGGACTAGTAGTTCTGGGGCCAACGTCCTGACTTTC. Translating it yields CASSRGTSSSGANVLTF.

V usage is TRBV28 and J usage is TRBJ1-1; TRBD1 might be the D (5 bases). Germline CDR1 and CDR2: MDHEN and SYDVKM. Deletions cut 7 bases from V and 2 bases from J, with 20 bases between. The CDR3 covers 16 residues. In DNA form, the CDR3 reads TGTGCCAGCACCCCGTTTGGGGCGAGGGGTAACACTGAAGCTTTCTTT. Protein sequence: CASTPFGARGNTEAFF.

This sequence joins TRBV19 and TRBJ1-5; D remains ambiguous. The CDR3 length is 17 residues. Germline assignment: CDR1 LNHDA and CDR2 SQIVND (reference sequence). With 7 bases removed from V and 4 bases from J, the gap between germline ends came to 23 bases. The DNA of the CDR3 is TGTGCCAGTAAGGTCCACAAGGCGGGAGGTGGGAATCAGCCCCAGCATTTT. Its protein is CASKVHKAGGGNQPQHF.

The chain is built from TRBV6-2 or TRBV6-3 and TRBJ2-5; tentatively, D is TRBD1 or TRBD2 (5 bases each). Trimming left V 5 bases short and J 5 bases short, with 24 bases between. From germline, CDR1 is MNHEY and CDR2 SVGEGT. The CDR3 totals 17 residues. The CDR3 spells CASSDRTLGPLWETQYF. As DNA, the CDR3 is TGTGCCAGCAGTGACCGGACTTTGGGGCCCCTGTGGGAGACCCAGTACTTC.

V and J are TRBV30 and TRBJ1-1, with D perhaps matching TRBD1 (5 bases). Germline values: CDR1 GTSNPN, CDR2 SVGIG (reference sequence). V dropped 2 bases and J dropped 3 bases, with 19 bases sitting between them. The CDR3 runs 16 residues. The CDR3 sequence: CAWSWWGGGLDTEAFF. DNA of the CDR3: TGTGCCTGGAGTTGGTGGGGGGGAGGATTGGACACTGAAGCTTTCTTT.

This clone was seen only once. The chain recombines TRBV10-1 with TRBJ1-4; the D gene is possibly TRBD1 (5 bases). The V gene lost 4 bases and the J gene lost 0 bases, with 12 bases spanning the gap. Looked up from germline, CDR1 is WNHNN and CDR2 is SYGVQD (reference sequence). This CDR3 is 16 amino acids long. The CDR3 nucleotides read TGCGCCAGCAGTGTTAGGGGTCGGGCAACTAATGAAAAACTGTTTTTT. This codes for CASSVRGRATNEKLFF.

This clone was found a few times. This sequence joins TRBV2 and TRBJ1-3; tentatively, D is TRBD1 (5 bases). The CDR3 consists of 15 residues. CDR1 SNHLY and CDR2 FYNNEI come from the germline V gene. V gave up 2 bases and J gave up 9 bases, with 17 bases separating them. The CDR3 nucleotides read TGTGCCAGCAGTGAACAGGGTCCCGTAATGGGCACCATATATTTT. Protein product: CASSEQGPVMGTIYF.